Listed below are T cell receptor beta chains from one sample, sequenced in a study of T cells in Graves' hyperthyroidism and ophthalmopathy. TCRdb ran MiXCR on the multiplex PCR reads and lists one entry per CDR3 protein. The table includes about 410,000 distinct CDR3 sequences, 14% to 15% detected once. Material for sequencing was blood. The receptor source for this set is a man aged 18 to 30 with Graves' ophthalmopathy. Both conserved end residues are part of each CDR3. Each record gives: CDR3 DNA, CDR3 protein, clone size, V gene, J gene, D gene. The D gene is left open where the match is weak. Not every row has a clone size; where given, it reads once, few, many or a size class.

CDR3nt: TGCGCCAGCAGCTTGTTCCAGGCCTTCTCCGGGGAGCTGTTTTTT
CDR3aa: CASSLFQAFSGELFF
abundance: many
v_gene: TRBV5-1
j_gene: TRBJ2-2
d_gene: .

CDR3nt: TGCGCCAGCAGCTTGGGAACTAGCAGTCCGATGACCCAGTACTTC
CDR3aa: CASSLGTSSPMTQYF
abundance: few
v_gene: TRBV5-1
j_gene: TRBJ2-5
d_gene: .

CDR3nt: TGCAGTGCTAGAGATTTCCAGGCAAACACCGGGGAGCTGTTTTTT
CDR3aa: CSARDFQANTGELFF
abundance: .
v_gene: TRBV20-1
j_gene: TRBJ2-2
d_gene: .

CDR3nt: TGTGCCAGTAGTATAGTGCCGGCCAGAGACCCCTACAATGAGCAGTTCTTC
CDR3aa: CASSIVPARDPYNEQFF
abundance: many
v_gene: TRBV19
j_gene: TRBJ2-1
d_gene: .

CDR3nt: TGTGCCAGCAGCCAGGGACTAGCGGGAGCTACGAGGGGGGAGCTGTTTTTT
CDR3aa: CASSQGLAGATRGELFF
abundance: .
v_gene: TRBV3-1
j_gene: TRBJ2-2
d_gene: TRBD2

CDR3nt: TGTGCCAGCAGCTTAGCGCGGGGACAGCCTCCACATGAGCAGTTCTTC
CDR3aa: CASSLARGQPPHEQFF
abundance: many
v_gene: TRBV7-9
j_gene: TRBJ2-1
d_gene: .

CDR3nt: TGTGCCAGCAGTGAAGCCGGACGATCCTACGAGCAGTACTTC
CDR3aa: CASSEAGRSYEQYF
abundance: many
v_gene: TRBV6-1
j_gene: TRBJ2-7
d_gene: .

CDR3nt: TGTGCCAGCTCTCTCCCGGGACAGGGTTTCCATACGCAGTATTTT
CDR3aa: CASSLPGQGFHTQYF
abundance: many
v_gene: TRBV18
j_gene: TRBJ2-3
d_gene: TRBD1

CDR3nt: TGTGCCAGCAGCTCCTGGACAAGGGCCCTCTACGAGCAGTACTTC
CDR3aa: CASSSWTRALYEQYF
abundance: .
v_gene: TRBV5-6
j_gene: TRBJ2-7
d_gene: .

CDR3nt: TGCAGTGCTACGGCCAGAGGAGATACGCAGTATTTT
CDR3aa: CSATARGDTQYF
abundance: many
v_gene: TRBV20-1
j_gene: TRBJ2-3
d_gene: .

CDR3nt: TGCAGTGCTAAAGGGGCCCTCGTGGTTGAAAAACTGTTTTTT
CDR3aa: CSAKGALVVEKLFF
abundance: .
v_gene: TRBV20-1
j_gene: TRBJ1-4
d_gene: .

CDR3nt: TGTGCCAGCAGTTTATTGGGCAGGGTTACCGGGGAGCTGTTTTTT
CDR3aa: CASSLLGRVTGELFF
abundance: .
v_gene: TRBV27
j_gene: TRBJ2-2
d_gene: .

CDR3nt: TGTGCCTGGCAAAGGGCCCTCTCCTACGAGCAGTACTTC
CDR3aa: CAWQRALSYEQYF
abundance: .
v_gene: TRBV30
j_gene: TRBJ2-7
d_gene: .

CDR3nt: TGTGCCAGCAGCCTAATTCAGGTGGATACGCAGTATTTT
CDR3aa: CASSLIQVDTQYF
abundance: many
v_gene: TRBV28
j_gene: TRBJ2-3
d_gene: .

CDR3nt: TGCGCCAGCAGCTTGAACCCGGGACAGGTTATGAACGAGCAGTACTTC
CDR3aa: CASSLNPGQVMNEQYF
abundance: many
v_gene: TRBV5-1
j_gene: TRBJ2-7
d_gene: TRBD1

CDR3nt: TGCGCCAGCAGCTGGACCCGGGACATCAGTAACTATGGCTACACCTTC
CDR3aa: CASSWTRDISNYGYTF
abundance: .
v_gene: TRBV5-1
j_gene: TRBJ1-2
d_gene: .

CDR3nt: TGTGCCAGCAGCTGGGGACAGGACACTGAAGCTTTCTTT
CDR3aa: CASSWGQDTEAFF
abundance: many
v_gene: TRBV5-4
j_gene: TRBJ1-1
d_gene: TRBD1

CDR3nt: TGTGCCAGCAGAAAAGCGGGAGAGGGATACGAGCAGTACTTC
CDR3aa: CASRKAGEGYEQYF
abundance: many
v_gene: TRBV6-2/TRBV6-3
j_gene: TRBJ2-7
d_gene: TRBD2

CDR3nt: TGTGCCAGCACCCGAGAGGGGGGGTTAGACGAGCAGTACTTC
CDR3aa: CASTREGGLDEQYF
abundance: many
v_gene: TRBV7-8
j_gene: TRBJ2-7
d_gene: .

CDR3nt: TGCGCCAGCAGCTTGGGGCAGGGGGCCAGAAGCTCCTACAATGAGCAGTTCTTC
CDR3aa: CASSLGQGARSSYNEQFF
abundance: few
v_gene: TRBV5-1
j_gene: TRBJ2-1
d_gene: TRBD1

CDR3nt: TGTGCCAGCAGTTTAGCTCTAGGGTCTCAGCCCCAGCATTTT
CDR3aa: CASSLALGSQPQHF
abundance: many
v_gene: TRBV12-3/TRBV12-4
j_gene: TRBJ1-5
d_gene: .

CDR3nt: TGTGCCAGCTCCTGGACTAGCGGAAGATACGAGCAGTACTTC
CDR3aa: CASSWTSGRYEQYF
abundance: .
v_gene: TRBV6-7
j_gene: TRBJ2-7
d_gene: TRBD2

CDR3nt: TGTGCCAGCAGTTTTCAGGGGGCACTGAACACTGAAGCTTTCTTT
CDR3aa: CASSFQGALNTEAFF
abundance: many
v_gene: TRBV27
j_gene: TRBJ1-1
d_gene: TRBD1

CDR3nt: TGTGCCAGCAGTTACAGGGTCCTGTTTTTT
CDR3aa: CASSYRVLFF
abundance: .
v_gene: TRBV2
j_gene: TRBJ1-4
d_gene: .

CDR3nt: TGTGCCTGGACACTAGCGGACACAGATACGCAGTATTTT
CDR3aa: CAWTLADTDTQYF
abundance: many
v_gene: TRBV30
j_gene: TRBJ2-3
d_gene: TRBD2

CDR3nt: TGCGCCAGCAGCTTGGTCGCGGCCGACTACAATGAGCAGTTCTTC
CDR3aa: CASSLVAADYNEQFF
abundance: .
v_gene: TRBV5-1
j_gene: TRBJ2-1
d_gene: .

CDR3nt: TGCGCCAGCAGCTCCGGACTAGCCGGCACAGAGACCCAGTACTTC
CDR3aa: CASSSGLAGTETQYF
abundance: many
v_gene: TRBV5-1
j_gene: TRBJ2-5
d_gene: TRBD2

CDR3nt: TGTGCCAGCAGCGTCCCGGGATTTTCTTATGGCTACACCTTC
CDR3aa: CASSVPGFSYGYTF
abundance: many
v_gene: TRBV2
j_gene: TRBJ1-2
d_gene: .

CDR3nt: TGTGCCAGTAGTATGGCTATCAGTGGCAGCTACACAGATACGCAGTATTTT
CDR3aa: CASSMAISGSYTDTQYF
abundance: many
v_gene: TRBV19
j_gene: TRBJ2-3
d_gene: .

CDR3nt: TGCAGCGTTGCCGCACCACCCTACGAGCAGTACTTC
CDR3aa: CSVAAPPYEQYF
abundance: .
v_gene: TRBV29-1
j_gene: TRBJ2-7
d_gene: .

CDR3nt: TGCGCCAGCAGCGCTGGGACTAGCGGAAGTACCACCTACGAGCAGTACTTC
CDR3aa: CASSAGTSGSTTYEQYF
abundance: many
v_gene: TRBV5-1
j_gene: TRBJ2-7
d_gene: TRBD2

CDR3nt: TGCAGTGCTAGAGATCTAAACCTAAGGGCCTACGAGCAGTACTTC
CDR3aa: CSARDLNLRAYEQYF
abundance: many
v_gene: TRBV20-1
j_gene: TRBJ2-7
d_gene: .

CDR3nt: TGTGCCAGCAGTGAGGGACAGGGGGAGTCAGATACGCAGTATTTT
CDR3aa: CASSEGQGESDTQYF
abundance: .
v_gene: TRBV2
j_gene: TRBJ2-3
d_gene: TRBD1

CDR3nt: TGTGCCATCGAGAGCGGAAGGGGCAATCAGCCCCAGCATTTT
CDR3aa: CAIESGRGNQPQHF
abundance: .
v_gene: TRBV6-1
j_gene: TRBJ1-5
d_gene: .

CDR3nt: TGTGCCAGCAGCCAACCTGGGCCTAGCCTGGATATCCCTGAAGCTTTCTTT
CDR3aa: CASSQPGPSLDIPEAFF
abundance: many
v_gene: TRBV3-1
j_gene: TRBJ1-1
d_gene: .

CDR3nt: TGTGCCAGCAGTTTTGTTCTAAGGTTGGGGGGCTATGGCTACACCTTC
CDR3aa: CASSFVLRLGGYGYTF
abundance: many
v_gene: TRBV28
j_gene: TRBJ1-2
d_gene: .

CDR3nt: TGTGCCAGCAGCCCCAACGTAGCGGGAGGGCCTGGTACGCAGTATTTT
CDR3aa: CASSPNVAGGPGTQYF
abundance: many
v_gene: TRBV3-1
j_gene: TRBJ2-3
d_gene: TRBD2

CDR3nt: TGTGCCAGTAGTATAGAGGCTTTGGCAGGGGGTAGCACAGATACGCAGTATTTT
CDR3aa: CASSIEALAGGSTDTQYF
abundance: .
v_gene: TRBV19
j_gene: TRBJ2-3
d_gene: TRBD1

CDR3nt: TGCGCCAGCAGCTTGGTGGGACACACCATATATTTT
CDR3aa: CASSLVGHTIYF
abundance: many
v_gene: TRBV5-1
j_gene: TRBJ1-3
d_gene: .

CDR3nt: TGTGCCAGCAGGAGAGTGGGCCTAGCGGGGGGCGACGAGCAGTACTTC
CDR3aa: CASRRVGLAGGDEQYF
abundance: many
v_gene: TRBV6-1
j_gene: TRBJ2-7
d_gene: TRBD2

CDR3nt: TGTGCCAGCAGGACCGGGACAGGGATCGACGAGCAGTACTTC
CDR3aa: CASRTGTGIDEQYF
abundance: .
v_gene: TRBV11-2
j_gene: TRBJ2-7
d_gene: TRBD1

CDR3nt: TGCAGTGCGGGGGACAGGGGAGGCTCAAACATTCAGTACTTC
CDR3aa: CSAGDRGGSNIQYF
abundance: .
v_gene: TRBV20-1
j_gene: TRBJ2-4
d_gene: TRBD1

CDR3nt: TGTGCCAGCAGCCAAGATGGGGCAGGGTTTCAGCCCCAGCATTTT
CDR3aa: CASSQDGAGFQPQHF
abundance: many
v_gene: TRBV3-1
j_gene: TRBJ1-5
d_gene: .

CDR3nt: TGTGCCAGCAGTGAAGGTTACGGAGCATTGTCAGATACGCAGTATTTT
CDR3aa: CASSEGYGALSDTQYF
abundance: many
v_gene: TRBV2
j_gene: TRBJ2-3
d_gene: .

CDR3nt: TGTGCCAGTAGACTTGAATCGTCCGACAGGGAAGCTTTCTTT
CDR3aa: CASRLESSDREAFF
abundance: many
v_gene: TRBV19
j_gene: TRBJ1-1
d_gene: .

CDR3nt: TGCAGTGCCACTGGGGGGGACTCCTACGAGCAGTACTTC
CDR3aa: CSATGGDSYEQYF
abundance: .
v_gene: TRBV20-1
j_gene: TRBJ2-7
d_gene: TRBD2

CDR3nt: TGCGCCAGCAGCGCCTGGACAGGCGCCAATGGGCCCCTCCACTTT
CDR3aa: CASSAWTGANGPLHF
abundance: many
v_gene: TRBV5-1
j_gene: TRBJ1-6
d_gene: TRBD1

CDR3nt: TGTGCGACCCAAAGGACTAGCGGGAGGTACGAGCAGTACTTC
CDR3aa: CATQRTSGRYEQYF
abundance: many
v_gene: TRBV27
j_gene: TRBJ2-7
d_gene: TRBD2

CDR3nt: TGCGCCAGCAGCAATTTAAACAGGGGTGATACGCAGTATTTT
CDR3aa: CASSNLNRGDTQYF
abundance: few
v_gene: TRBV5-1
j_gene: TRBJ2-3
d_gene: TRBD1

CDR3nt: TGCGCCAGCAGGGACAGGCAATACAATGAGCAGTTCTTC
CDR3aa: CASRDRQYNEQFF
abundance: many
v_gene: TRBV5-1
j_gene: TRBJ2-1
d_gene: TRBD1